Below are 22 T cell receptor beta chains sequenced from a single sample in a study of T cell clones after liver transplantation. TCRdb keeps only in-frame clones here, not all; method: immunoSEQ multiplex PCR. The profile shows 6,000 to 9,000 clones, about 80% of them singletons. The starting material was CD8+ T cells from blood, obtained before liver transplant. These receptor sequences come from a human donor who received a liver transplant.

There are a few counts of this clone. This chain joins TRBV11-2 and TRBJ2-3; D unclear. The CDR3 loop spans 15 amino acids. V was cut by 1 base and J by 2 bases, with 10 bases left in between. Germline CDR1 reads SGHAT; CDR2 reads FQNNGV. The CDR3: CASSLAGTDTDTQYF. The CDR3 coding sequence is TGTGCCAGCAGCTTAGCTGGCACAGACACAGATACGCAGTATTTT. Supplemented by reference TRBV11-2 and TRBJ2-3, the full variable domain reads EAGVAQSPRYKIIEKRQSVAFWCNPISGHATLYWYQQILGQGPKLLIQFQNNGVVDDSQLPKDRFSAERLKGVDSTLKIQPAKLEDSAVYLCASSLAGTDTDTQYFGPGTRLTVL.

The chain combines TRBV4-2 with TRBJ2-7, with 8 bases identical to TRBD1. V lost 5 bases, J lost 5 bases, and 8 bases stayed unmatched. Germline V lookup: CDR1 LGHNA, CDR2 YNFKEQ. The CDR3 is 14 residues long. Here the CDR3 DNA reads TGTGCCAGCAGCAACCGGGACAGGTTCGACGAGCAGTACTTC. Protein sequence: CASSNRDRFDEQYF.

The J gene is TRBJ1-2, the V gene TRBV2; 10 nucleotides line up with TRBD1. Trimming removed 6 bases from V and 7 bases from J; junction bases left unmatched: 5. The CDR3 is made up of 13 amino acids. Germline V gene lookup returns CDR1 SNHLY and CDR2 FYNNEI. CDR3 loop: CASSDRGRGGYTF. The CDR3 bases are TGTGCCAGCAGCGACAGGGGGCGTGGTGGCTACACCTTC.

This clone is categorized as medium-sized. CDR3 coding DNA: TGTGCCAGCAGTGGCCGCGGGGGAGTAACAGATACGCAGTATTTT. Translation gives CASSGRGGVTDTQYF. The chain joins TRBV25-1 to TRBJ2-3, with 7 bases aligning to TRBD2. V shed 4 bases and J 3 bases; nucleotides not matched to a gene: 7. The length of the CDR3 is 15 residues. Looked up from germline, CDR1 is MGHDK and CDR2 is SYGVNS.

This clone was detected once. The V and J genes are TRBV28 and TRBJ2-1; 7 bases agree with TRBD2. The CDR3 totals 17 residues. Germline-derived CDR1 and CDR2 are MDHEN and SYDVKM. J gave up 4 bases and V 3 bases, and 12 bases lay outside the gene matches. The CDR3 is CASSFPGGSEGYNEQFF. As DNA, the CDR3 is TGTGCCAGCAGTTTCCCGGGGGGATCGGAAGGGTACAATGAGCAGTTCTTC.

The chain combines TRBV10-2 with TRBJ2-7, with 10 positions matching TRBD2. Per germline, CDR1 WSHSY and CDR2 SAAADI. The trim removed 2 bases at V and 2 bases at J, leaving 0 bases unmatched. This CDR3 is 14 amino acids long. The CDR3 sequence: CASSETSGAYEQYF. The CDR3 DNA follows: TGCGCCAGCAGTGAGACTAGCGGGGCCTACGAGCAGTACTTC.

In this sample, this clone turned up once. V usage is TRBV28 and J usage is TRBJ2-7, with 7 bases matching TRBD1. V was pared by 3 bases and J by 5 bases, with 7 bases of the junction left unmatched. Germline V gene sequence: CDR1 MDHEN, CDR2 SYDVKM. The CDR3 length is 14 residues. CDR3 nucleotide sequence: TGTGCCAGCAGTTTGATAGGACAGGTCCACGAGCAGTACTTC. As protein: CASSLIGQVHEQYF.

The chain joins TRBV27 to TRBJ2-5; TRBD2 agrees at 8 bases. Germline-derived CDR1 and CDR2 are MNHEY and SMNVEV (reference sequence). The CDR3 has 15 residues. V lost 8 bases to trimming and J lost 2 bases; unmatched junction nucleotides: 10. CDR3 sequence reads: CASAPLSGGQETQYF. CDR3 DNA: TGTGCCAGCGCGCCGTTGAGCGGGGGTCAAGAGACCCAGTACTTC.

V and J are TRBV6-1 and TRBJ2-1, with TRBD2 matching 11 bases. The CDR3 is 13 residues long. Per the germline V gene, CDR1 is MNHNS and CDR2 is SASEGT. Trimming at V came to 10 bases and at J to 4 bases, leaving 3 bases not matched to a gene. This CDR3 reads CATASGGYNEQFF. CDR3 bases: TGTGCCACCGCTAGCGGGGGGTACAATGAGCAGTTCTTC.

The chain combines TRBV5-6 with TRBJ1-5, with TRBD1 as a possible D gene (5 bases). CDR3 length equals 15 residues. CDR1 SGHDT and CDR2 YYEEEE come from the germline V gene. Between the trimmed V and J ends, which lost 3 bases and 5 bases, there was a span of 15 bases. The CDR3 loop is CASSSLGTGDQPQHF. In DNA form, the CDR3 reads TGTGCCAGCAGCTCCCTGGGAACAGGAGATCAGCCCCAGCATTTT.

This clone was picked up one time. The chain employs TRBV6-6 and TRBJ2-7; 8 nucleotides line up with TRBD2. J lost 2 bases, V lost 6 bases, and 6 bases had no gene match. The CDR3 is 14 amino acids. CDR1 is MNHNY and CDR2 is SVGAGI in the germline V gene (reference sequence). CDR3 sequence: CASSLSGAAYEQYF. The CDR3 DNA is TGTGCCAGCAGCCTTAGCGGGGCCGCCTACGAGCAGTACTTC.

The chain uses TRBV6-5 and TRBJ2-5, with 8 nucleotides matching TRBD1. Germline CDR1 reads MNHEY; CDR2 reads SVGAGI. The V segment lost 0 bases and the J segment 3 bases; nucleotides outside the gene matches: 6. This CDR3 has 16 residues. CDR3 DNA: TGTGCCAGCAGTTACTCAGGGCAGGGGGCCGAAGAGACCCAGTACTTC. Encoded protein: CASSYSGQGAEETQYF.

The J gene is TRBJ2-2, the V gene TRBV7-9, with D perhaps matching TRBD2 (5 bases). With 1 base removed from V and 5 bases from J, the gap between germline ends came to 14 bases. The CDR3 consists of 16 residues. CDR1 is SEHNR, CDR2 FQNEAQ, per germline (reference sequence). The CDR3 loop reads CASSLEVGMLTGELFF. In DNA form, the CDR3 reads TGTGCCAGCAGCTTAGAAGTCGGGATGTTAACCGGGGAGCTGTTTTTT.

This sequence joins TRBV6-4 and TRBJ1-1; D is perhaps TRBD1 (5 bases). The ends were cut back, 5 bases at V and 1 base at J, with 11 bases in the middle. The CDR3 consists of 14 residues. Germline values: CDR1 MRHNA, CDR2 SNTAGT. The CDR3 DNA reads as TGTGCCAGCAGTCCGACTCAGGGGAACACTGAAGCTTTCTTT. Its protein product is CASSPTQGNTEAFF.

Notes on this clone: The sample contains more than one DNA sequence encoding this CDR3. The chain employs TRBV6-1 and TRBJ2-1; D uncertain. The V end lost 5 bases, the J end lost 4 bases, and 3 bases lay between the germline ends. Germline V gene sequence: CDR1 MNHNS, CDR2 SASEGT. The CDR3 runs 11 residues. The CDR3 spells CASSLYNEQFF. CDR3 bases: TGTGCCAGCAGTCTATACAATGAGCAGTTCTTC.

This chain connects TRBV29-1 to TRBJ2-1, with a possible D match to TRBD1 (5 bases). There are 14 residues in the CDR3. The V gene's germline CDR1 is SQVTM and CDR2 ANQGSEA. The V end was cut by 4 bases, the J end by 6 bases, with 16 bases between. The CDR3 region is CSVVSLNRGNEQFF. CDR3 sequence (DNA): TGCAGCGTTGTTTCCTTAAATAGGGGCAATGAGCAGTTCTTC.

The gene calls are TRBV28 and TRBJ1-4; 9 nucleotides agree with TRBD1. Germline CDR1 reads MDHEN; CDR2 reads SYDVKM. The CDR3 totals 13 residues. Trimming cost V 6 bases and J 7 bases; bases outside gene matches: 3. CDR3 sequence: CASSVTGGEKLFF. The CDR3 nucleotides read TGTGCCAGCAGCGTGACAGGGGGTGAAAAACTGTTTTTT.

This CDR3 is CASSQDSLYEQYF. CDR3 DNA: TGTGCCAGCAGTCAGGACAGTCTCTACGAGCAGTACTTC. This sequence joins TRBV27 and TRBJ2-7; D is perhaps TRBD1 (6 bases). The CDR3 is 13 residues long. Trimming left V 5 bases short and J 3 bases short, with 11 bases between. The germline CDR1 and CDR2 sequences are MNHEY and SMNVEV (reference sequence).

This sequence joins TRBV6-6 and TRBJ2-3; tentatively, D is TRBD2 (5 bases). The CDR3 runs to 12 residues. The ends were cut back, 9 bases at V and 0 bases at J, with 7 bases in the middle. Germline lookup yields CDR1 MNHNY and CDR2 SVGAGI (reference sequence). Here the CDR3 reads CASWTSTDTQYF. As DNA, the CDR3 is TGTGCCAGTTGGACTAGCACAGATACGCAGTATTTT.

The gene calls are TRBV11-3 and TRBJ2-2; perhaps TRBD2 as D (6 bases). Germline CDR1 is SGHNT and CDR2 is YENEEA. The CDR3 loop spans 18 amino acids. Trimming stripped 5 bases from V and 3 bases from J, with 22 bases between. DNA of the CDR3: TGTGCCAGCAGCCCCACCGGCACAGTTTGGGGGGACACCGGGGAGCTGTTTTTT. Protein: CASSPTGTVWGDTGELFF.

The V and J genes are TRBV28 and TRBJ1-5; D gene ambiguous. V was shortened by 2 bases and J by 6 bases, with 14 bases between the two germline ends. The germline V gene encodes CDR1 MDHEN and CDR2 SYDVKM. CDR3 length: 15 residues. The CDR3 protein is CASSLNGDRGQPQHF. DNA of the CDR3: TGTGCCAGCAGTTTAAATGGGGATCGGGGTCAGCCCCAGCATTTT.

V usage is TRBV5-8 and J usage is TRBJ1-1, with 9 positions matching TRBD1. Germline CDR1 reads SGHTS; CDR2 reads YDEGEE. The V segment lost 4 bases and the J segment 5 bases; nucleotides outside the gene matches: 6. This CDR3 region has 14 residues. The CDR3 nucleotides read TGTGCCAGCAGCCAGGGACAGGGCTGGACTGAAGCTTTCTTT. Translating it yields CASSQGQGWTEAFF.